This TCR beta chain was identified in a study of control samples from healthy donors and cancer patients (dated by TCRdb to the early 2020s). The library was obtained by the immunoSEQ multiplex PCR assay. Imported from immuneACCESS, the table was reduced by TCRdb to in-frame sequences with V and J called. These copies leave out some clones; in studies compared against another copy, an unresolved V gene accounts for under half, and the cause of the remainder is not known. Here the sample has 100,000 or so clones; approximately 90% occur a single time. Of the sample, about 8% is held by the ten largest clones. Including the terminal cysteine and phenylalanine, the CDR3 comprises 15 residues. Just CDR3 DNA is preserved here, 45 bases in frame from base 1. The germline V gene (reference sequence) yields LNHNV for CDR1 and YYDKDF for CDR2. At the junction V is shortened by 3 bases and J by 4 bases; bases outside the gene matches: 7.

This clone was seen just once. It lacks a known antigen. No base-level quality is on record; no much larger clone is a single base apart. The clonotype originates from a man aged 25-40 years in good health. Specimen: blood. The receptor chain draws on TRBV15 and TRBJ1-1, and 8 bases in between align with TRBD1. The bases read TGTGCCACCAGCAGTGTGGACAGGGTCGTCACTGAAGCTTTCTTT. This gives the protein CATSSVDRVVTEAFF.